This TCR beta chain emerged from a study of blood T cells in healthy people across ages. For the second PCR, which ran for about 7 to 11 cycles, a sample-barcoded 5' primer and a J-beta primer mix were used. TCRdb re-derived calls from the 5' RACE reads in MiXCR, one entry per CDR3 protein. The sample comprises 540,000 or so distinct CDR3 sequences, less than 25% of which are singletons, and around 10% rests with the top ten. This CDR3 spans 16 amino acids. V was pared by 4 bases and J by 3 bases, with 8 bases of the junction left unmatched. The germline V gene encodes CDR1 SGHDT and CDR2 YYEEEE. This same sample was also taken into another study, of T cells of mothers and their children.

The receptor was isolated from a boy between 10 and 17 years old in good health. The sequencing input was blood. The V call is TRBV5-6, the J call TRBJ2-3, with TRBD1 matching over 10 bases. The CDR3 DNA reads TGTGCCAGCAGCCTTGGGACAGGGGCCGGTACAGATACGCAGTATTTT. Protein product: CASSLGTGAGTDTQYF. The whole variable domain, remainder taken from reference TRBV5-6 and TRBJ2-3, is DAGVTQSPTHLIKTRGQQVTLRCSPKSGHDTVSWYQQALGQGPQFIFQYYEEEERQRGNFPDRFSGHQFPNYSSELNVNALLLGDSALYLCASSLGTGAGTDTQYFGPGTRLTVL.